Described below is a single TCR beta chain sequence and its context. There are 15 residues in the CDR3. V lost 8 bases, J lost 0 bases, and 11 bases lay in between. The germline V gene encodes CDR1 MGHRA and CDR2 YSYEKL. TCRdb's table, derived via immunoSEQ multiplex PCR, lists solely in-frame clones and lacks some. The table has tens of thousands of clones, roughly 91% seen once. These data belong to a study of T cell changes during pregnancy in multiple sclerosis. Here the sequenced sample was peripheral blood, taken in the second trimester of pregnancy. The TCR comes from a female donor in good health, enrolled as a control in a pregnancy study. The chain has TRBV4-1 and TRBJ1-6; tentatively, D is TRBD1 (6 bases). The CDR3 coding sequence is TGCGCCAGCCGACAGGATAGCTCCTATAATTCACCCCTCCACTTT. Protein product: CASRQDSSYNSPLHF.